This T cell receptor beta chain was sequenced for a study of a mutant IDH1 vaccine in newly diagnosed glioma. Study overall: Patients came in for eight vaccinations, in weeks 1, 3, 5, 7, 11, 15, 19 and 23. Earlier care involved radiotherapy, temozolomide, or both, and the majority received both.

Indicated time point: week 5, during vaccination. Vaccination comprised doses that each held 300 ug of mutant IDH1 20-mer peptide, plus topical imiquimod. General study findings and limits: Among patients, 90% to 95% showed immune responses induced by the vaccine.

In the case of this clone: Its specificity is not known.

The table came from immunoSEQ multiplex PCR; TCRdb's copy has only in-frame clones and leaves some out. The sample has roughly 54,000 clones; around 80% are singletons. The CDR3 sequence is 13 residues long. The V end lost 2 bases, the J end lost 5 bases, and 6 bases lay between the germline ends. CDR1 is MNHNY, CDR2 SVGAGI, per germline (reference sequence). Material: PBMCs, obtained from a glioma patient whose treatment included an IDH1 peptide vaccine. The gene calls are TRBV6-6 and TRBJ1-4; D is undetermined. This receptor was identified in a man between 25 and 39 years old with glioma. The CDR3, as DNA: TGTGCCAGCAGTTACCGGGAAAATGAAAAACTGTTTTTT. Its protein is CASSYRENEKLFF.